This is a list of T cell receptor beta chains from one sample in a study of blood T cell repertoires in COVID-19. Sequencing was performed with immunoSEQ multiplex PCR; in TCRdb, only in-frame clones are kept and a portion is missing. This table has around 26,000 clones, roughly 85% appearing once. Sequencing was performed on peripheral blood. The source of these receptors is a human donor in a cohort sampled during active COVID-19. CDR3s leave out the opening cysteine and the closing phenylalanine or tryptophan. The listing skips clone size in some rows; elsewhere it reads once, few, many or a size class.

NA | TRBV20-1 | SASIGGDTQY
NA | TRBV2 | ASKGDRLYNEQF
NA | TRBV9 | ASSPGPGSYEQY
NA | TRBV7-2 | ASTRLSGGVQETQY
NA | TRBV7-6 | ASSLSDNQPQH
NA | TRBV5-1 | ASSPLDGDGYT
NA | TRBV7-2 | ASSSYTENTEAF
NA | TRBV11-2 | ASRAAQGYEQY
NA | TRBV6-4 | ASSDSTGGYNEQF
NA | TRBV7-9 | ASSLRGGLVNEQF
NA | TRBV29-1 | SHLASGDQETQY
NA | TRBV29-1 | SVTHRGAGNTIY
NA | TRBV28 | ASRATGQLVSETQY
once | TRBV10-3 | AISGDRYTDTQY
NA | TRBV9 | ASSVGRTQETQY
NA | TRBV7-2 | ASSPQSMNTEAF
NA | TRBV19 | ASSSSFDLAGVRNEQF
NA | TRBV5-1 | ASSRGPDYTDTQY
few | TRBV5-1 | ASHRDTNEKLF
few | TRBV7-2 | ASSPPREVKNIQY
NA | TRBV20-1 | SASLFGRAGSSGANVLT
NA | TRBV11-3 | ASSARGGGGQETQY